These 21 T cell receptor beta chains originate from one sample sequenced in a study of radiotherapy plus CTLA-4 blockade in lung cancer. Clones were sequenced by immunoSEQ multiplex PCR, and TCRdb holds only the in-frame ones, with some missing. The sample shows more than 55,000 clones, more than 60% of them seen only once. The sample here was peripheral blood, taken from a patient treated with radiotherapy plus ipilimumab. These receptors all stem from a human donor with non-small cell lung cancer who had a partial response to radiotherapy plus ipilimumab.

The chain employs TRBV10-3 and TRBJ2-1; unclear D gene. This CDR3 region has 14 residues. V lost 0 bases and J lost 1, with 4 bases in between. The germline V gene has CDR1 ENHRY and CDR2 SYGVKD. The CDR3 sequence: CAISESTSYNEQFF. Written as DNA, the CDR3 is TGTGCCATCAGTGAGTCGACTTCCTACAATGAGCAGTTCTTC.

The rearrangement joins TRBV7-9 to TRBJ2-2, with TRBD2 matching 11 bases. Germline V CDR1 and CDR2: SEHNR, FQNEAQ (reference sequence). The V gene end was trimmed by 5 bases and the J gene end by 4 bases; junction bases not matched to a gene: 3. This CDR3 contains 15 residues. CDR3 sequence (DNA): TGTGCCAGCAGCAAGACTAGCGGGGTCACCGGGGAGCTGTTTTTT. Its protein is CASSKTSGVTGELFF.

The rearrangement joins TRBV5-1 to TRBJ2-1; possibly TRBD1 for D (6 bases). The CDR3 sequence is 14 residues long. Germline-derived CDR1 and CDR2 are SGHRS and YFSETQ. Trimming took 3 bases from V and 6 from J, leaving 13 bases between them. CDR3 DNA sequence: TGCGCCAGCAGCTCCGGGACAACCGGCAATGAGCAGTTCTTC. This encodes CASSSGTTGNEQFF.

The J gene is TRBJ1-3, the V gene TRBV11-3; D is uncertain. The ends were cut back, 7 bases at V and 0 bases at J, with 16 bases in the middle. Germline values: CDR1 SGHNT, CDR2 YENEEA. The CDR3 runs 16 residues. The CDR3 is CASNPTCTYSGNTIYF. In DNA, the CDR3 is TGTGCCAGCAACCCCACGTGTACCTACTCTGGAAACACCATATATTTT.

This chain joins TRBV4-1 and TRBJ2-3; D may be TRBD2 (6 bases). Germline lookup yields CDR1 MGHRA and CDR2 YSYEKL. CDR3 length: 16 amino acids. V dropped 0 bases and J dropped 0 bases, with 10 bases sitting between them. The CDR3 DNA sequence: TGCGCCAGCAGCCAAGAGGCGGGGCTTAGCACAGATACGCAGTATTTT. The encoded protein is CASSQEAGLSTDTQYF.

The genes are TRBV5-1 and TRBJ1-2; D may be TRBD1 (5 bases). Germline V gene sequence: CDR1 SGHRS, CDR2 YFSETQ. Between the trimmed V and J ends, which lost 4 bases and 5 bases, there was a span of 15 bases. This CDR3 is built from 14 residues. CDR3 nucleotides: TGCGCCAGCAGCCCAGGTGGGGGGACTTATGGCTACACCTTC. Protein product: CASSPGGGTYGYTF.

The V and J genes are TRBV5-6 and TRBJ1-4; 10 bases are shared with TRBD1. CDR1 and CDR2 from the germline V gene are SGHDT and YYEEEE. This CDR3 contains 17 residues. V gave up 1 base and J gave up 8 bases; unmatched junction bases: 11. The CDR3, as DNA: TGTGCCAGCAGCTTGATCTGGGAGGGACAGGGGCGCGAAAAACTGTTTTTT. Translated: CASSLIWEGQGREKLFF.

The V and J genes are TRBV7-8 and TRBJ2-4, with D perhaps TRBD2 (5 bases). V dropped 5 bases and J dropped 3 bases, with 14 bases sitting between them. Germline values: CDR1 SGHVS, CDR2 FQNEAQ. The length of the CDR3 is 15 residues. The CDR3 nucleotides are TGTGCCAGCAGCCCCCCCGGGGTGGGCAAAAACATTCAGTACTTC. Encoded protein: CASSPPGVGKNIQYF. The variable domain in full, with the rest retrieved from reference TRBV7-8 and TRBJ2-4, is GAGVSQSPRYKVAKRGQDVALRCDPISGHVSLFWYQQALGQGPEFLTYFQNEAQLDKSGLPSDRFFAERPEGSVSTLKIQRTQQEDSAVYLCASSPPGVGKNIQYFGAGTRLSVL.

V is TRBV6-5 and J is TRBJ2-3, with a weak D call TRBD1 (6 bases). The V end was cut by 8 bases, the J end by 0 bases, with 12 bases between. The germline gives CDR1 MNHEY, CDR2 SVGAGI. The CDR3 spans 14 residues. The CDR3 loop reads CASSGTPSTDTQYF. As DNA, the CDR3 is TGTGCCAGCTCCGGGACACCAAGCACAGATACGCAGTATTTT.

The V call is TRBV29-1, the J call TRBJ1-4; tentatively, D is TRBD1 (6 bases). This CDR3 contains 14 residues. Germline CDR1 and CDR2: SQVTM and ANQGSEA. V was pared by 6 bases and J by 5 bases, with 16 bases between. The CDR3 reads CSVANRDLNEKLFF. The CDR3 DNA follows: TGCAGCGTCGCAAACAGGGATCTGAATGAAAAACTGTTTTTT.

The CDR3 spells CASSFSQFTGELFF. CDR3 coding DNA: TGTGCCAGCAGTTTCTCACAATTCACCGGGGAGCTGTTTTTT. This chain connects TRBV28 to TRBJ2-2; D remains ambiguous. The germline V gene encodes CDR1 MDHEN and CDR2 SYDVKM. With 3 bases removed from V and 4 bases from J, the gap between germline ends came to 9 bases. This CDR3 contains 14 residues.

The chain recombines TRBV28 with TRBJ1-3; 8 bases align to TRBD1. V dropped 8 bases and J dropped 0; count of bases not matched to a gene: 3. This CDR3 spans 14 amino acids. Germline assignment: CDR1 MDHEN and CDR2 SYDVKM. The CDR3 loop is CASGQGTSGNTIYF. The CDR3 DNA is TGTGCCAGCGGACAGGGCACCTCTGGAAACACCATATATTTT.

In DNA form, the CDR3 reads TGTGCCAGCAGCAACGGTGGGAGTGGGGGGAACTATGGCTACACCTTC. Amino acids: CASSNGGSGGNYGYTF. V usage is TRBV21-1 and J usage is TRBJ1-2. TRBV21-1 is designated a pseudogene. The CDR3 extends over 16 amino acids.

CDR3 in amino acids: CASSPRAGINEQYF. The CDR3 region has the DNA TGTGCCAGCAGCCCAAGAGCAGGTATCAACGAGCAGTACTTC. The gene calls are TRBV7-2 and TRBJ2-7; D remains ambiguous. This CDR3 comprises 14 residues. Germline V gene data show CDR1 as SGHTA and CDR2 as FQGNSA. With 5 bases removed from V and 5 bases from J, the gap between germline ends came to 16 bases.

The chain uses TRBV19 and TRBJ1-6, with D unresolved. Trimming stripped 5 bases from V and 8 bases from J, with 10 bases between. Germline V gives CDR1 LNHDA, CDR2 SQIVND (reference sequence). This CDR3 is 13 amino acids long. The CDR3 bases are TGTGCCAGTAGTCTAGGGCAGGATTCACCCCTCCACTTT. Translated, it gives CASSLGQDSPLHF.

This clone was seen a handful of times. This chain connects TRBV7-6 to TRBJ1-6; TRBD1 matches at 8 bases. The junction had 4 bases not matched to a gene; V was cut back by 5 bases and J by 7 bases. CDR3 length: 14 residues. Looked up from germline, CDR1 is SGHVS and CDR2 is FNYEAQ. CDR3 loop: CASSGQGKNSPLHF. CDR3 DNA sequence: TGTGCCAGCAGCGGACAGGGCAAGAATTCACCCCTCCACTTT.

The chain uses TRBV18 and TRBJ2-2; 9 nucleotides line up with TRBD1. The CDR3 consists of 15 residues. Germline assignment: CDR1 KGHSH and CDR2 LQKENI. The V segment lost 11 bases and the J segment 5 bases; nucleotides outside the gene matches: 12. The CDR3 DNA is TGTGCCGGTTCGAAACAGGGGGCCGAGACCGGGGAGCTGTTTTTT. This encodes CAGSKQGAETGELFF. The variable domain in full, with the rest retrieved from reference TRBV18 and TRBJ2-2, is NAGVMQNPRHLVRRRGQEARLRCSPMKGHSHVYWYRQLPEEGLKFMVYLQKENIIDESGMPKERFSAEFPKEGPSILRIQQVVRGDSAAYFCAGSKQGAETGELFFGEGSRLTVL.

The chain joins TRBV19 to TRBJ1-6, with D tentatively TRBD1 (5 bases). The length of the CDR3 is 14 residues. The V end was cut by 3 bases, the J end by 7 bases, with 10 bases between. The germline gives CDR1 LNHDA, CDR2 SQIVND (reference sequence). The CDR3 loop reads CASSIGAENSPLHF. The CDR3 DNA follows: TGTGCCAGTAGTATTGGGGCGGAGAATTCACCCCTCCACTTT. Full variable domain (outside the CDR3, taken from reference TRBV19 and TRBJ1-6): DGGITQSPKYLFRKEGQNVTLSCEQNLNHDAMYWYRQDPGQGLRLIYYSQIVNDFQKGDIAEGYSVSREKKESFPLTVTSAQKNPTAFYLCASSIGAENSPLHFGNGTRLTVT.

The chain couples TRBV6-1 to TRBJ1-4; possible D gene TRBD1, 6 bases. This CDR3 comprises 17 residues. V was trimmed by 1 base and J by 3 bases, leaving 15 bases between them. Germline-derived CDR1 and CDR2 are MNHNS and SASEGT. CDR3: CASSEGIGTGSNEKLFF. DNA for the CDR3: TGTGCCAGCAGTGAAGGGATAGGAACAGGGTCTAATGAAAAACTGTTTTTT.

The V and J genes are TRBV6-1 and TRBJ1-5; D is possibly TRBD1 (6 bases). V dropped 7 bases and J dropped 7 bases, with 14 bases sitting between them. Germline lookup yields CDR1 MNHNS and CDR2 SASEGT. The CDR3 loop spans 13 amino acids. The CDR3 DNA is TGTGCCAGCACAGGACAGTTTGGACAGCCCCAGCATTTT. Its protein is CASTGQFGQPQHF.

The rearrangement uses TRBV5-4 and TRBJ1-2, with D maybe TRBD1 (6 bases). CDR3 length equals 13 residues. Germline V lookup: CDR1 SGHNT, CDR2 YYREEE (reference sequence). V shed 4 bases and J shed 4 bases, with 11 bases lying between them. CDR3 sequence reads: CASSADSLYGYTF. CDR3 DNA: TGTGCCAGCAGCGCGGACAGCCTCTATGGCTACACCTTC. The entire variable domain, with the rest obtained from reference TRBV5-4 and TRBJ1-2, is as follows: ETGVTQSPTHLIKTRGQQVTLRCSSQSGHNTVSWYQQALGQGPQFIFQYYREEENGRGNFPPRFSGLQFPNYSSELNVNALELDDSALYLCASSADSLYGYTFGSGTRLTVV.